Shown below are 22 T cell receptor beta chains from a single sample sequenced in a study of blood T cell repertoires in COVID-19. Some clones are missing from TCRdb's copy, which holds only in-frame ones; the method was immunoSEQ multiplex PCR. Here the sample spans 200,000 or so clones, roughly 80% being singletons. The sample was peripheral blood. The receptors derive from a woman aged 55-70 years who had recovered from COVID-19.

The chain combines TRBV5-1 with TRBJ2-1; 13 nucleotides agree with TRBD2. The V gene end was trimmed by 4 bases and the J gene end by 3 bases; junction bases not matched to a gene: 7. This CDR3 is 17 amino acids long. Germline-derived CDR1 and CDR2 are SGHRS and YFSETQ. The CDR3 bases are TGCGCCAGCAGCACCGGACTAGCGGGGGCCTTCTACAATGAGCAGTTCTTC. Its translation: CASSTGLAGAFYNEQFF.

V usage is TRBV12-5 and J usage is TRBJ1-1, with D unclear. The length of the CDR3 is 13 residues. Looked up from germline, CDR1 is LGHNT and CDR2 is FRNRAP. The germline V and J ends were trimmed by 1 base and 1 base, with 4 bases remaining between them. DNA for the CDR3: TGTGCTAGTGGTTTGGGAGAGAACACTGAAGCTTTCTTT. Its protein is CASGLGENTEAFF.

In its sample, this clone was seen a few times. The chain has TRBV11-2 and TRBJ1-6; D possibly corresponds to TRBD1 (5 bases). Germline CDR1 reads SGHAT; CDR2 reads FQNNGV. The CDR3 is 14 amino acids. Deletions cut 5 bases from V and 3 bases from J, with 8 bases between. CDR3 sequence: CASSPQGYNSPLHF. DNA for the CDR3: TGTGCCAGCAGCCCCCAGGGCTATAATTCACCCCTCCACTTT.

This CDR3 reads CASGLGGQGIPEAFF. In DNA, the CDR3 is TGTGCCAGCGGACTGGGGGGACAGGGTATCCCTGAAGCTTTCTTT. This chain uses TRBV28 with TRBJ1-1; TRBD1 agrees at 9 bases. Germline V gene sequence: CDR1 MDHEN, CDR2 SYDVKM. Trimming removed 8 bases from V and 6 bases from J; junction bases left unmatched: 13. This CDR3 contains 15 residues.

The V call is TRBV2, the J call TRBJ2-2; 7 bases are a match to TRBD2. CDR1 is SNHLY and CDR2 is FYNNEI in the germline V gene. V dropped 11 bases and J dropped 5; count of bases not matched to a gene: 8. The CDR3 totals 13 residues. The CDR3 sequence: CAGTSEDTGELFF. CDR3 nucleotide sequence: TGTGCCGGCACTAGCGAGGATACCGGGGAGCTGTTTTTT.

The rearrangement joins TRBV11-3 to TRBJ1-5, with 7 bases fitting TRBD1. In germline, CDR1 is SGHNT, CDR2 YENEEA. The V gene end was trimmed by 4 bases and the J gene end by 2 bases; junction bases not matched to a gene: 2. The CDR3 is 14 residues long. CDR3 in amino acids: CASSCDRGNQPQHF. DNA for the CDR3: TGTGCCAGCAGCTGCGACAGGGGCAATCAGCCCCAGCATTTT.

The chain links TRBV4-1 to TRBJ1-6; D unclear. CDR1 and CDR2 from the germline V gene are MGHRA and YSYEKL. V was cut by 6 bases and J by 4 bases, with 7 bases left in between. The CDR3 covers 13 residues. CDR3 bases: TGCGCCAGCAGGGAGGAGTATAATTCACCCCTCCACTTT. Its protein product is CASREEYNSPLHF.

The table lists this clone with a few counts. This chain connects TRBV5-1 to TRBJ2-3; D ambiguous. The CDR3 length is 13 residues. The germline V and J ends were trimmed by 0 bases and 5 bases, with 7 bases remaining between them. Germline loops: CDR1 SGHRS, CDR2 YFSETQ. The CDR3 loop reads CASSLARGDTQYF. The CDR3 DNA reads TGCGCCAGCAGCTTGGCCAGAGGAGATACGCAGTATTTT.

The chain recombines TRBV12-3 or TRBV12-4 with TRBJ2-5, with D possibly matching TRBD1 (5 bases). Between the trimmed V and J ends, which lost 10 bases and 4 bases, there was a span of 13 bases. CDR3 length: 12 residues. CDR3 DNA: TGTGCCACAGGCCCCCAGGGAGAGACCCAGTACTTC. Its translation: CATGPQGETQYF.

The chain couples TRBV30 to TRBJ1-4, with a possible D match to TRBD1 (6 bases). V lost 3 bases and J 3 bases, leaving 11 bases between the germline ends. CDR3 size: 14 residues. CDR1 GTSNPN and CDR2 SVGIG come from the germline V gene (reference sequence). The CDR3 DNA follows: TGTGCCTGGAGAGAACAGGGATCTAATGAAAAACTGTTTTTT. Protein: CAWREQGSNEKLFF.

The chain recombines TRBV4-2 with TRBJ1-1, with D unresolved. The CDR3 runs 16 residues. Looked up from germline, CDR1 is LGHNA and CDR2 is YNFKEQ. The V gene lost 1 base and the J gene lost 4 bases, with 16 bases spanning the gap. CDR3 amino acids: CASSQGPGAGGTEAFF. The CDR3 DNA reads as TGTGCCAGCAGCCAAGGGCCAGGAGCAGGAGGCACTGAAGCTTTCTTT.

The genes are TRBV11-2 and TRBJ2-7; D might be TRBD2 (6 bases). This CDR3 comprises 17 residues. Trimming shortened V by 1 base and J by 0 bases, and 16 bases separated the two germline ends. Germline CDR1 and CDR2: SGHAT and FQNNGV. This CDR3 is CASSLVGIRRDSYEQYF. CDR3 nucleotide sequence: TGTGCCAGCAGCTTAGTGGGTATCAGGCGGGACTCCTACGAGCAGTACTTC.

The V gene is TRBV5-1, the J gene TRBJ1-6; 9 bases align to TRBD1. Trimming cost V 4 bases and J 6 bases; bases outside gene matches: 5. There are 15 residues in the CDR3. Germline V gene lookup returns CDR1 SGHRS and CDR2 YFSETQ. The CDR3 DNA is TGCGCCAGCAGCGTCGGGACAGGGACTAATTCACCCCTCCACTTT. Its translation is CASSVGTGTNSPLHF.

The CDR3 loop reads CSVEVREGVDYGYTF. CDR3 DNA: TGCAGCGTTGAAGTAAGGGAGGGGGTGGACTATGGCTACACCTTC. The chain couples TRBV29-1 to TRBJ1-2, with D perhaps TRBD1 (6 bases). Germline loops: CDR1 SQVTM, CDR2 ANQGSEA. Trimming removed 1 base at V and 3 bases at J, with 15 bases between. The CDR3 spans 15 residues.

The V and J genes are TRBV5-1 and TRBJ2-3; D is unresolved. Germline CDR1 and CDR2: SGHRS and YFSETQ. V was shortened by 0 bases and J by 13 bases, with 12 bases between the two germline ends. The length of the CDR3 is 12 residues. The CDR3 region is CASSLEWPLEYF. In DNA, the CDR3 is TGCGCCAGCAGCTTGGAATGGCCCTTGGAGTATTTT.

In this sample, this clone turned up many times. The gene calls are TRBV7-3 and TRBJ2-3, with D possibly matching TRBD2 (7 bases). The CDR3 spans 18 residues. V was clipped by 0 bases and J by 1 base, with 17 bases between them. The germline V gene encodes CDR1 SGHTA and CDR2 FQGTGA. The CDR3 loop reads CASSLTPNVGGGTDTQYF. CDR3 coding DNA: TGTGCCAGCAGCTTAACGCCCAACGTAGGGGGGGGCACAGATACGCAGTATTTT.

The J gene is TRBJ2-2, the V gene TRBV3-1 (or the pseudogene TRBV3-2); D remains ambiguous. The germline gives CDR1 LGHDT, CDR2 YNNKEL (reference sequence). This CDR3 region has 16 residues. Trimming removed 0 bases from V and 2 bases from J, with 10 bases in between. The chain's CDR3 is CASSQDSGLNTGELFF. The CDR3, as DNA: TGTGCCAGCAGCCAAGATTCCGGGTTAAACACCGGGGAGCTGTTTTTT.

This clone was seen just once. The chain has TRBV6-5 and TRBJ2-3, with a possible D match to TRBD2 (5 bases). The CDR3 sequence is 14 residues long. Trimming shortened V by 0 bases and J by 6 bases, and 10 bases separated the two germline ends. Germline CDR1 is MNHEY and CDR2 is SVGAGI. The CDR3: CASSYSVAWDTQYF. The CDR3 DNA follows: TGTGCCAGCAGTTACTCGGTAGCGTGGGATACGCAGTATTTT.

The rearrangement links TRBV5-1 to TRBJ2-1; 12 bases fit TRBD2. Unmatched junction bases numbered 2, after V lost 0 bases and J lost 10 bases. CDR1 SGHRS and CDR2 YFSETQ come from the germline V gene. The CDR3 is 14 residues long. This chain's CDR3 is CASSLGLAGAEQFF. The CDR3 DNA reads TGCGCCAGCAGCTTGGGACTAGCGGGGGCCGAGCAGTTCTTC. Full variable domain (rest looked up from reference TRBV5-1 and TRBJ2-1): KAGVTQTPRYLIKTRGQQVTLSCSPISGHRSVSWYQQTPGQGLQFLFEYFSETQRNKGNFPGRFSGRQFSNSRSEMNVSTLELGDSALYLCASSLGLAGAEQFFGPGTRLTVL.

The DNA for the CDR3 is TGCAGCGCTCAAAGACAGCGAGACACCGGGGAGCTGTTTTTT. Its translation is CSAQRQRDTGELFF. The rearrangement uses TRBV29-1 and TRBJ2-2; tentatively, D is TRBD1 (5 bases). In germline, CDR1 is SQVTM, CDR2 ANQGSEA. The V gene lost 7 bases and the J gene lost 3 bases, with 15 bases spanning the gap. The CDR3 is 14 amino acids.

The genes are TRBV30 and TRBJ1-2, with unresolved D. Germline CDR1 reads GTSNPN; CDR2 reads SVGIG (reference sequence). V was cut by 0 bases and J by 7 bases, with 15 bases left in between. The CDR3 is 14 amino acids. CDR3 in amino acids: CAWSVQVLPGGYTF. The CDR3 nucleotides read TGTGCCTGGAGTGTTCAGGTTCTCCCTGGTGGCTACACCTTC.

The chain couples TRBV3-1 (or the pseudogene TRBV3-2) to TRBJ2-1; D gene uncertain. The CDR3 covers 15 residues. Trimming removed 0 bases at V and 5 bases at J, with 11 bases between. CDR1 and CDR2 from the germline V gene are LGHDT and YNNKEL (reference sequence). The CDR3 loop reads CASSQDVESHNEQFF. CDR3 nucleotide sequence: TGTGCCAGCAGCCAAGATGTGGAGTCCCACAATGAGCAGTTCTTC.